This T cell receptor beta chain was recovered during a study of OX40 agonist ivuxolimab in advanced cancers. For the wider study: Ivuxolimab was a fully human IgG2 agonistic monoclonal antibody targeting the costimulatory receptor OX40 (CD134). Of the roughly 54 patients in dose escalation, about 20 had hepatocellular carcinoma, some 15 had melanoma, 9 had renal cell carcinoma and 9 had head and neck cancer. The paper covers the monotherapy dose-escalation part of the phase I ivuxolimab trial, which included N ≈ 57 patients. Intravenous ivuxolimab was administered to patients every 2 weeks at six dose levels: 0.01, 0.1, 0.3, 1.5, 3 and 10 mg/kg. Prior anti-PD-1, anti-PD-L1 or anti-CTLA-4 therapy was permitted, and 30% to 50% of dose-escalation patients had received checkpoint inhibitors. Partial responses occurred in three dose-escalation patients: two with cutaneous melanoma and one with hepatocellular carcinoma. The purpose of peripheral TCRbeta sequencing was to test whether ivuxolimab changed TCR sequence diversity and led to clonal T-cell expansion. A male proportion of around 80% and a mean age of about 60 years, ranging from roughly 23 to 85, were recorded for the dose-escalation cohort. Overall results and qualifications from the work: Low levels of normalized T-cell clonal expansion were also seen in some nonresponding patients. Antigen specificity was not determined for the clonally expanded peripheral T cells. In the 0.1-3.0 mg/kg groups, partial responders were among the patients with the lowest normalized peripheral clonal expansion, particularly in CD8+ T cells. After ivuxolimab, expanded clones were on average more numerous among CD8+ T cells than among CD4+ T cells. At doses of 0.1 to 3.0 mg/kg, clonal expansion of both CD4+ and CD8+ blood T cells was observed from baseline to week 6.

The V and J ends are trimmed by 6 bases and 5 bases, leaving 13 bases between them. The CDR3 starts with the cysteine, ends with the phenylalanine, and has 13 residues. This entry keeps only the CDR3 DNA: 39 bases, framed from base 1. Based on the germline V gene, the CDR1 and CDR2 sequences are MDHEN and SYDVKM. The trial excluded patients who had a history of autoimmune disease or were on systemic immunosuppression. Peripheral blood for TCR sequencing was collected from all dose cohorts at baseline, on cycle 4 day 1, and on cycle 7 day 1. Samples were obtained from an open-label, multicenter, first-in-human phase I dose-escalation trial of ivuxolimab. Adults with locally advanced or metastatic melanoma, renal cell carcinoma, hepatocellular carcinoma or head and neck squamous cell carcinoma were enrolled in the trial. CD4+ and CD8+ T cells were sorted separately from peripheral blood before TCR sequencing.

To sequence the TCRbeta CDR3 region, genomic DNA was isolated from the sorted cells. The immunoSEQ Assay was used to sequence the TCRbeta CDR3 regions. TCRdb obtained this table from immuneACCESS and retained in-frame rearrangements with V and J assigned. These tables miss some clones; where compared with another copy, unresolved V genes account for less than half of the shortfall, and the remainder is unexplained. The sample data list more than 45,000 clones, and 82% of these were observed just once. The ten largest clones represent under 4.5% of the sample. Concerning this clone itself: This clone's antigen is unknown. Per-base qualities were not stored, and no clone one base away is much larger.

Rearrangement joined TRBV28 to TRBJ2-5; the D segment could be TRBD1, given 6 matching bases. The source was CD4+ or CD8+ T cells sorted from blood, collected in a trial of the OX40 agonist ivuxolimab. This TCR derives from an adult with an advanced solid tumor such as melanoma, head and neck, liver or kidney cancer. The CDR3 region: CASRKQGRETQYF. The sequenced DNA: TGTGCCAGCAGGAAACAGGGCAGGGAGACCCAGTACTTC.